The 25 T cell receptor beta chains reported below all come from one sample, sequenced in a study of shared clonotypes between healthy human individuals. Profiling relied on immunoSEQ multiplex PCR, and the TCRdb table lists in-frame clones only, not all of them. This sample carries approximately 2.1 million clones, 85% to 95% of them seen once, and the ten largest clones take about 0.41%. Sequencing input: naive CD4+ T cells from PBMCs. Subset here: CD45RA+ positively selected. These receptors came from a man between 18 and 29 years old in good health. Some clones in this sample may be carry-over from other donors' samples.

The chain couples TRBV5-1 to TRBJ1-1, with a weak D call TRBD1 (5 bases). The V gene lost 1 base and the J gene lost 3 bases, with 10 bases spanning the gap. The CDR3 consists of 14 residues. CDR1 is SGHRS and CDR2 is YFSETQ in the germline V gene. The CDR3 DNA follows: TGCGCCAGCAGCTTGTATGGAGGGGACACTGAAGCTTTCTTT. Its protein product is CASSLYGGDTEAFF.

Remarks on this clone: Its ends do not fully match the called genes, so a read error is possible. The CDR3 coding sequence is TGCGCCAGCAGCGTAGACTCCCATCAGGCGGGAGGGAAGAACAATGAGCAGTTCTTC. Translated: CASSVDSHQAGGKNNEQFF. The chain couples TRBV9 to TRBJ2-1, with TRBD2 matching 9 bases. The germline V gene has CDR1 SGDLS and CDR2 YYNGEE. This CDR3 is built from 19 residues. Variable domain in full (rest from reference TRBV9 and TRBJ2-1): DSGVTQTPKHLITATGQRVTLRCSPRSGDLSVYWYQQSLDQGLQFLIQYYNGEERAKGNILERFSAQQFPDLHSELNLSSLELGDSALYFCASSVDSHQAGGKNNEQFFGPGTRLTVL.

The V gene is TRBV7-2, the J gene TRBJ2-7, with 10 bases lining up with TRBD2. CDR1 SGHTA and CDR2 FQGNSA come from the germline V gene. The CDR3 has 15 amino acids. V lost 2 bases, J lost 7 bases, and 8 bases stayed unmatched. CDR3 protein: CASSLSGTSVREQYF. CDR3 bases: TGTGCCAGCAGCTTATCCGGGACTAGCGTGAGAGAGCAGTACTTC.

This chain joins TRBV6-1 and TRBJ1-4; no reliable D call. CDR3 length: 14 residues. Trimming took off 4 bases at V and 0 bases at J, with 6 bases between the two ends. The germline V gene has CDR1 MNHNS and CDR2 SASEGT. CDR3 amino acids: CASSVTPTNEKLFF. Here the CDR3 DNA reads TGTGCCAGCAGTGTGACACCAACTAATGAAAAACTGTTTTTT.

In its sample, this clone was seen once. This chain joins TRBV27 and TRBJ2-3; 7 nucleotides align to TRBD2. Germline CDR1 MNHEY, CDR2 SMNVEV (reference sequence). With 3 bases clipped from V and 3 bases from J, the junction kept 6 bases outside the gene matches. There are 15 residues in the CDR3. CDR3 nucleotide sequence: TGTGCCAGCAGTTTCTTGCGGGAGTATACAGATACGCAGTATTTT. Translation: CASSFLREYTDTQYF.

This rearrangement joins TRBV5-1 to TRBJ2-1; 9 nucleotides agree with TRBD2. Trimming at V came to 3 bases and at J to 2 bases, leaving 12 bases not matched to a gene. From germline, CDR1 is SGHRS and CDR2 YFSETQ. This CDR3 contains 18 residues. CDR3 nucleotide sequence: TGCGCCAGCAGCTCCCCTCAGGCGGGAGGGTCCCCCTACAATGAGCAGTTCTTC. This sequence encodes CASSSPQAGGSPYNEQFF.

The chain recombines TRBV28 with TRBJ2-2; 7 nucleotides agree with TRBD1. Per the germline V gene, CDR1 is MDHEN and CDR2 is SYDVKM. After removal of 4 bases from V and 8 bases from J, the junction contained 7 bases not matched to a gene. The CDR3 extends over 14 amino acids. CDR3 sequence reads: CASSSWTGRGELFF. CDR3 coding DNA: TGTGCCAGCAGTTCCTGGACAGGTCGAGGGGAGCTGTTTTTT. Using reference TRBV28 and TRBJ2-2 for the parts outside the CDR3, the full variable domain is DVKVTQSSRYLVKRTGEKVFLECVQDMDHENMFWYRQDPGLGLRLIYFSYDVKMKEKGDIPEGYSVSREKKERFSLILESASTNQTSMYLCASSSWTGRGELFFGEGSRLTVL.

The CDR3 region is CASSPLQPGNTGELFF. The CDR3 DNA sequence: TGTGCCAGCAGCCCTTTACAGCCAGGGAACACCGGGGAGCTGTTTTTT. J is TRBJ2-2 and V is TRBV7-9; D is unclear. This CDR3 has 16 amino acids. Germline lookup yields CDR1 SEHNR and CDR2 FQNEAQ (reference sequence). The ends were cut back, 5 bases at V and 1 base at J, with 14 bases in the middle.

This chain joins TRBV5-8 and TRBJ2-5; 9 positions match TRBD1. V was pared by 4 bases and J by 5 bases, with 9 bases of the junction left unmatched. CDR3 length: 15 amino acids. CDR1 and CDR2 from the germline V gene are SGHTS and YDEGEE. CDR3 sequence reads: CASSPEQGARETQYF. The DNA for the CDR3 is TGTGCCAGCAGCCCCGAACAGGGGGCGCGGGAGACCCAGTACTTC. Filled out from reference TRBV5-8 and TRBJ2-5, the complete variable domain reads EAGVTQSPTHLIKTRGQQATLRCSPISGHTSVYWYQQALGLGLQFLLWYDEGEERNRGNFPPRFSGRQFPNYSSELNVNALELEDSALYLCASSPEQGARETQYFGPGTRLLVL.

A remark on this clone: The sample contains more than one DNA sequence encoding this CDR3. V and J are TRBV5-4 and TRBJ1-1, with D uncertain. CDR1 is SGHNT and CDR2 is YYREEE in the germline V gene (reference sequence). V lost 0 bases and J lost 0, with 3 bases in between. The CDR3 loop spans 13 amino acids. Here the CDR3 DNA reads TGTGCCAGCAGCTTGGCAGTGAACACTGAAGCTTTCTTT. Translation gives CASSLAVNTEAFF.

V is TRBV28 and J is TRBJ2-7, with D perhaps matching TRBD1 (6 bases). V was trimmed by 1 base and J by 3 bases, leaving 13 bases between them. Germline values: CDR1 MDHEN, CDR2 SYDVKM. The CDR3 totals 15 residues. The CDR3 coding sequence is TGTGCCAGCAGTTTATTTTCAGGGGACCTCTACGAGCAGTACTTC. Translated, it gives CASSLFSGDLYEQYF.

This sequence joins TRBV18 and TRBJ2-5; the D is unclear. Per the germline V gene, CDR1 is KGHSH and CDR2 is LQKENI. This CDR3 spans 12 amino acids. V was cut by 4 bases and J by 5 bases, with 8 bases left in between. The CDR3 loop reads CASSQSRETQYF. CDR3 in DNA: TGTGCCAGCTCACAGTCCCGGGAGACCCAGTACTTC. Full variable domain (rest looked up from reference TRBV18 and TRBJ2-5): NAGVMQNPRHLVRRRGQEARLRCSPMKGHSHVYWYRQLPEEGLKFMVYLQKENIIDESGMPKERFSAEFPKEGPSILRIQQVVRGDSAAYFCASSQSRETQYFGPGTRLLVL.

The genes are TRBV5-1 and TRBJ2-1; 8 nucleotides match TRBD2. CDR3 length equals 19 residues. Unmatched junction bases numbered 11, after V lost 0 bases and J lost 0 bases. CDR1 SGHRS and CDR2 YFSETQ come from the germline V gene. CDR3 sequence (DNA): TGCGCCAGCAGCTTGGTACCCGGGACTAGTCGGAGCTCCTACAATGAGCAGTTCTTC. Its protein is CASSLVPGTSRSSYNEQFF.

The V and J genes are TRBV5-4 and TRBJ2-7, with 7 bases fitting TRBD1. The CDR3 has 12 residues. In germline, CDR1 is SGHNT, CDR2 YYREEE (reference sequence). Losses at the gene ends were 4 bases for V and 7 bases for J; bases not matched to a gene: 5. The DNA of the CDR3 is TGTGCCAGCAGCCCACAGGGGAGTGAGCAGTACTTC. Amino acid sequence: CASSPQGSEQYF.

This clone was recorded only once. The genes are TRBV6-1 and TRBJ2-3; 7 bases match TRBD1. The CDR3 spans 16 residues. The V gene's germline CDR1 is MNHNS and CDR2 SASEGT. V trimming: 4 bases; J trimming: 5 bases; junction bases outside the gene matches: 12. CDR3 nucleotides: TGTGCCAGCAGTGGATCAGAAAGACAGGGTCAAGATACGCAGTATTTT. Its translation is CASSGSERQGQDTQYF.

This clone has a single count. This chain links TRBV27 with TRBJ2-1; 10 nucleotides match TRBD1. Germline CDR1 and CDR2: MNHEY and SMNVEV (reference sequence). The CDR3 totals 19 residues. Germline trimming cut 5 bases from V and 8 bases from J; bases unmatched to any gene: 21. In DNA, the CDR3 is TGTGCCAGCAGTAAAGAAAGGGGACAGGGGAACTTTCATTTCTATGAGCAGTTCTTC. Residues: CASSKERGQGNFHFYEQFF.

This chain joins TRBV18 and TRBJ2-1; D possibly corresponds to TRBD2 (5 bases). Germline CDR1 KGHSH, CDR2 LQKENI. The CDR3 has 16 residues. V lost 3 bases and J lost 3, with 15 bases in between. CDR3 sequence (DNA): TGTGCCAGCTCACCTTCGGAGCGGTCAGGCTACAATGAGCAGTTCTTC. Translation gives CASSPSERSGYNEQFF.

Concerning this clone itself: Other DNA sequences in the sample encode the same CDR3. This CDR3 is CASSELGRNTEAFF. As DNA, the CDR3 is TGTGCCAGCAGTGAATTAGGCAGGAACACTGAAGCTTTCTTT. This chain uses TRBV2 with TRBJ1-1, with D unresolved. This CDR3 has 14 residues. CDR1 and CDR2 from the germline V gene are SNHLY and FYNNEI. V dropped 2 bases and J dropped 1 base, with 8 bases sitting between them.

CDR3 sequence reads: CASSLPDRRRDEAFF. CDR3 coding DNA: TGTGCCAGCAGTTTACCGGACCGACGGCGTGATGAAGCTTTCTTT. The chain has TRBV28 and TRBJ1-1; D remains ambiguous. CDR1 and CDR2 from the germline V gene are MDHEN and SYDVKM. This CDR3 contains 15 residues. V was clipped by 2 bases and J by 7 bases, with 17 bases between them.

The chain carries TRBV19 and TRBJ1-1; D gene unclear. The V and J ends lost 7 bases and 3 bases respectively, with 9 bases between them. Germline values: CDR1 LNHDA, CDR2 SQIVND (reference sequence). The CDR3 totals 12 residues. CDR3 in DNA: TGTGCCAGTAAAATGCAGTACACTGAAGCTTTCTTT. Protein sequence: CASKMQYTEAFF.

Written as DNA, the CDR3 is TGTGCCAGCAGCTTAGGGAGCGCACACCCCGTACAAGAGACCCAGTACTTC. Translating it yields CASSLGSAHPVQETQYF. This chain connects TRBV7-2 to TRBJ2-5, with D unresolved. Trimming left V 1 base short and J 2 bases short, with 17 bases between. The CDR3 loop spans 17 amino acids. CDR1 is SGHTA and CDR2 is FQGNSA in the germline V gene.

The CDR3 spells CASSLEYWIETQYF. CDR3 DNA: TGTGCCAGCAGCTTAGAGTATTGGATCGAGACCCAGTACTTC. V gene TRBV7-8 combines with J gene TRBJ2-5; no definite D call. The germline V gene has CDR1 SGHVS and CDR2 FQNEAQ. The V gene lost 1 base and the J gene lost 5 bases, with 11 bases spanning the gap. The CDR3 covers 14 residues.

About this clone itself: The same CDR3 arises from other DNA sequences in this sample as well. V is TRBV9 and J is TRBJ1-5; perhaps TRBD1 as D (5 bases). This CDR3 spans 15 amino acids. Trimming removed 2 bases at V and 2 bases at J, with 11 bases between. Germline loops: CDR1 SGDLS, CDR2 YYNGEE. The CDR3 sequence: CASSVGGSGNQPQHF. As DNA, the CDR3 is TGTGCCAGCAGCGTCGGGGGTAGTGGCAATCAGCCCCAGCATTTT.

The sample holds one count of this clone. V gene TRBV2 combines with J gene TRBJ1-2; D call uncertain. Germline V CDR1 and CDR2: SNHLY, FYNNEI. V lost 2 bases, J lost 8 bases, and 6 bases lay in between. The CDR3 is 11 amino acids. This CDR3 reads CASSESVGYTF. For the CDR3, the DNA is TGTGCCAGCAGTGAATCAGTGGGCTACACCTTC.

The chain is built from TRBV15 and TRBJ1-5; possible D gene TRBD1, 5 bases. Trimming removed 3 bases at V and 7 bases at J, with 16 bases between. CDR3 length equals 15 residues. Germline-derived CDR1 and CDR2 are LNHNV and YYDKDF (reference sequence). The CDR3 DNA sequence: TGTGCCACCAGCAGCCCCGGACATAACGACCAGCCCCAGCATTTT. This translates into CATSSPGHNDQPQHF.